These 27 T cell receptor beta chains share one sample of origin, sequenced in a study of cytomegalovirus exposure and HLA in healthy donors. Primers included in the PCR were 60 Vbeta and 13 Jbeta primers. Some clones are missing from TCRdb's copy, which holds only in-frame ones; the method was immunoSEQ multiplex PCR. The sample consists of around 150,000 clones, around four fifths of them appearing once. Sequenced: PBMCs. The receptors stem from a man younger than 30 in good health and CMV-seropositive.

The chain links TRBV5-1 to TRBJ2-3; D gene uncertain. Germline-derived CDR1 and CDR2 are SGHRS and YFSETQ. Trimming shortened V by 5 bases and J by 2 bases, and 15 bases separated the two germline ends. This CDR3 region has 15 residues. CDR3 in amino acids: CASRYLGGDTDTQYF. CDR3 DNA sequence: TGCGCCAGCAGGTACCTAGGTGGAGACACAGATACGCAGTATTTT.

The count of this clone is one. The chain couples TRBV4-2 to TRBJ2-4; maybe TRBD1 (6 bases). The CDR3 has 20 amino acids. CDR1 and CDR2 (germline): LGHNA, YNFKEQ. V gave up 0 bases and J gave up 0 bases, with 21 bases separating them. The CDR3 spells CASSQDLPIRGFLAKNIQYF. The CDR3 DNA is TGTGCCAGCAGCCAAGATCTACCAATCAGGGGTTTCCTAGCCAAAAACATTCAGTACTTC.

This clone was observed a handful of times. The chain combines TRBV4-2 with TRBJ2-1; 7 nucleotides align to TRBD2. V shed 0 bases, J shed 7 bases, and the junction held 3 bases outside the gene matches. The CDR3 contains 14 residues. Germline CDR1 is LGHNA and CDR2 is YNFKEQ. CDR3 nucleotide sequence: TGTGCCAGCAGCCAAGAACCGCGGGAGAATGAGCAGTTCTTC. Protein sequence: CASSQEPRENEQFF.

This rearrangement joins TRBV5-4 to TRBJ1-4; D is perhaps TRBD1 (6 bases). The V gene lost 4 bases and the J gene lost 3 bases, with 13 bases spanning the gap. This CDR3 contains 15 residues. Germline-derived CDR1 and CDR2 are SGHNT and YYREEE (reference sequence). The CDR3 reads CASSDQQGSNEKLFF. In DNA form, the CDR3 reads TGTGCCAGCAGCGATCAACAGGGATCTAATGAAAAACTGTTTTTT.

The chain is built from TRBV5-1 and TRBJ1-4; 8 bases agree with TRBD1. Trimming cost V 2 bases and J 3 bases; bases outside gene matches: 3. Germline assignment: CDR1 SGHRS and CDR2 YFSETQ. The CDR3 is 15 residues long. For the CDR3, the DNA is TGCGCCAGCAGCTTAGGGACAGGCTCTAATGAAAAACTGTTTTTT. Its translation is CASSLGTGSNEKLFF.

The chain joins TRBV4-3 to TRBJ2-1; 9 nucleotides match TRBD2. With 3 bases clipped from V and 10 bases from J, the junction kept 4 bases outside the gene matches. The CDR3 runs 13 residues. Per germline, CDR1 LGHNA and CDR2 YSLEER. CDR3 bases: TGCGCCAGCAGCCAGGCGGGGGGGATGGAGCAGTTCTTC. Translated: CASSQAGGMEQFF.

This chain joins TRBV9 and TRBJ2-2; 10 nucleotides align to TRBD1. This CDR3 is built from 19 residues. V dropped 7 bases and J dropped 6; count of bases not matched to a gene: 21. The germline gives CDR1 SGDLS, CDR2 YYNGEE. CDR3 sequence reads: CASHGAGTGDIERAGELFF. The DNA of the CDR3 is TGTGCCAGCCATGGGGCTGGGACAGGGGATATCGAGAGGGCCGGGGAGCTGTTTTTT.

V usage is TRBV27 and J usage is TRBJ2-3, with TRBD1 matching 8 bases. The CDR3 is 15 residues long. V was clipped by 6 bases and J by 6 bases; unmatched bases: 11. Germline lookup yields CDR1 MNHEY and CDR2 SMNVEV (reference sequence). CDR3 DNA sequence: TGTGCCAGCAGCCCTCACAGGGGGGCTGGGGATACGCAGTATTTT. Its protein product is CASSPHRGAGDTQYF.

This chain connects TRBV4-1 to TRBJ1-2, with D perhaps matching TRBD1 (5 bases). In germline, CDR1 is MGHRA, CDR2 YSYEKL. This CDR3 has 15 amino acids. The ends were cut back, 3 bases at V and 2 bases at J, with 13 bases in the middle. DNA of the CDR3: TGCGCCAGCAGCCAGGTACAGGATACCAACTATGGCTACACCTTC. Protein product: CASSQVQDTNYGYTF.

The rearrangement uses TRBV7-2 and TRBJ2-5; TRBD2 matches 7 bases. Germline loops: CDR1 SGHTA, CDR2 FQGNSA. The length of the CDR3 is 16 residues. The junction had 9 bases not matched to a gene; V was cut back by 1 base and J by 4 bases. The CDR3 region is CASSLVLVGGGETQYF. In DNA form, the CDR3 reads TGTGCCAGCAGCTTAGTTCTTGTCGGCGGGGGAGAGACCCAGTACTTC.

The CDR3 here is CASSPLTGELFF. The CDR3, as DNA: TGCGCCAGCTCCCCTCTCACCGGGGAGCTGTTTTTT. This rearrangement joins TRBV10-1 to TRBJ2-2; D gene uncertain. V lost 8 bases and J 4 bases, leaving 8 bases between the germline ends. Germline V gene sequence: CDR1 WNHNN, CDR2 SYGVQD (reference sequence). This CDR3 is 12 amino acids long.

The chain links TRBV18 to TRBJ1-4, with 10 bases aligning to TRBD1. V was pared by 1 base and J by 0 bases, with 8 bases of the junction left unmatched. Germline V CDR1 and CDR2: KGHSH, LQKENI. CDR3 length: 19 amino acids. CDR3 DNA: TGTGCCAGCTCACCACGGGTGGGACAGGGGACGACAACTAATGAAAAACTGTTTTTT. Residues: CASSPRVGQGTTTNEKLFF.

This chain links TRBV19 with TRBJ1-5, with D unresolved. This CDR3 comprises 14 residues. Trimming cost V 7 bases and J 2 bases, with 12 bases left between them. Germline lookup yields CDR1 LNHDA and CDR2 SQIVND (reference sequence). The CDR3: CASTEVGGNQPQHF. CDR3 bases: TGTGCCAGTACCGAGGTCGGGGGCAATCAGCCCCAGCATTTT.

This clone showed up just once. The rearrangement links TRBV5-6 to TRBJ2-5, with 7 bases that match TRBD2. This CDR3 is 16 amino acids long. The germline V gene has CDR1 SGHDT and CDR2 YYEEEE. Germline trimming cut 3 bases from V and 7 bases from J; bases unmatched to any gene: 15. The CDR3 reads CASSSGDYGGYGTQYF. DNA for the CDR3: TGTGCCAGCAGCTCCGGGGACTATGGGGGGTACGGGACCCAGTACTTC.

V and J are TRBV6-4 and TRBJ1-1, with D unresolved. This CDR3 is 13 amino acids long. Germline V gives CDR1 MRHNA, CDR2 SNTAGT. Trimming removed 3 bases at V and 1 base at J, with 6 bases between. The CDR3 loop is CASSDTGNTEAFF. CDR3 nucleotide sequence: TGTGCCAGCAGTGATACGGGGAACACTGAAGCTTTCTTT.

The chain joins TRBV5-1 to TRBJ1-2; no definite D call. CDR3 size: 13 residues. V lost 1 base to trimming and J lost 8 bases, with 12 bases between them. Germline V gene lookup returns CDR1 SGHRS and CDR2 YFSETQ. The CDR3 protein is CASSLTESWGYTF. The CDR3 DNA sequence: TGCGCCAGCAGCTTGACTGAATCCTGGGGCTACACCTTC.

The gene calls are TRBV28 and TRBJ1-4; D is unresolved. The germline V gene has CDR1 MDHEN and CDR2 SYDVKM. Trimming removed 3 bases from V and 5 bases from J, with 13 bases in between. The CDR3 spans 15 residues. The chain's CDR3 is CASSLPGVKNEKLFF. CDR3 DNA sequence: TGTGCCAGCAGTTTGCCCGGGGTGAAGAATGAAAAACTGTTTTTT.

In its sample, this clone was seen once. The chain couples TRBV9 to TRBJ2-7; the D gene is possibly TRBD2 (5 bases). Germline V lookup: CDR1 SGDLS, CDR2 YYNGEE. CDR3 length: 15 amino acids. V lost 3 bases, J lost 3 bases, and 16 bases lay in between. CDR3 sequence reads: CASSDREAMGYEQYF. The CDR3 nucleotides are TGTGCCAGCAGCGATCGGGAAGCCATGGGCTACGAGCAGTACTTC. The whole variable domain, filled in from reference TRBV9 and TRBJ2-7, reads DSGVTQTPKHLITATGQRVTLRCSPRSGDLSVYWYQQSLDQGLQFLIQYYNGEERAKGNILERFSAQQFPDLHSELNLSSLELGDSALYFCASSDREAMGYEQYFGPGTRLTVT.

The chain recombines TRBV7-9 with TRBJ2-5, with TRBD1 identical over 10 bases. The CDR3 has 17 amino acids. The V gene end was trimmed by 0 bases and the J gene end by 5 bases; junction bases not matched to a gene: 9. CDR1 is SEHNR, CDR2 FQNEAQ, per germline (reference sequence). Written as DNA, the CDR3 is TGTGCCAGCAGCTTAGCGCGAGGCGGGACAGGGGACGAGACCCAGTACTTC. This gives the protein CASSLARGGTGDETQYF.

With regard to this clone: At one of its ends the junction is not consistent with the germline gene, which may arise from a read error. The chain uses TRBV13 and TRBJ2-7; possible D gene TRBD1, 6 bases. The germline CDR1 and CDR2 sequences are PRHDT and FYEKMQ (reference sequence). The CDR3 has 14 residues. This chain's CDR3 is CASSLGQISYEQYF. For the CDR3, the DNA is TGTGCCAGCAGCCTAGGACAGATCTCCTACGAGCAGTACTTC.

The chain employs TRBV2 and TRBJ2-7, with 7 nucleotides matching TRBD1. Trimming removed 5 bases from V and 4 bases from J; junction bases left unmatched: 8. Germline assignment: CDR1 SNHLY and CDR2 FYNNEI. The CDR3 totals 14 residues. In DNA, the CDR3 is TGTGCCAGCAGTTACCGACAGGGCCATTACGAGCAGTACTTC. Protein sequence: CASSYRQGHYEQYF.

The chain uses TRBV27 and TRBJ2-6; TRBD1 matches at 8 bases. CDR1 and CDR2 (germline): MNHEY, SMNVEV (reference sequence). V lost 3 bases and J lost 0; bases outside the gene matches: 7. The CDR3 contains 18 residues. The CDR3 here is CASSFRDRLLSGANVLTF. CDR3 nucleotide sequence: TGTGCCAGCAGTTTTAGGGACAGGTTACTCTCTGGGGCCAACGTCCTGACTTTC.

The rearrangement uses TRBV6-1 and TRBJ2-5, with D perhaps TRBD1 (5 bases). The J call may be incorrect, as the DNA end agrees better with TRBJ2-7. Germline-derived CDR1 and CDR2 are MNHNS and SASEGT. The CDR3 spans 15 residues. The CDR3 loop reads CASVLDRNPNYEQYF. CDR3 bases: TGTGCCAGCGTTTTAGACAGAAATCCAAACTACGAGCAGTACTTC.

This chain uses TRBV11-2 with TRBJ2-5, with D tentatively TRBD2 (5 bases). With the DNA end fitting TRBJ2-7 better, the J assignment may be wrong. This CDR3 region has 14 residues. The germline V gene has CDR1 SGHAT and CDR2 FQNNGV. The CDR3 DNA sequence: TGTGCCAGCAGCTTGAGGGATAGAACCTACGAGCAGTACTTC. Protein sequence: CASSLRDRTYEQYF.

The V gene is TRBV15, the J gene TRBJ2-3; weak D call: TRBD1 (6 bases). Germline V gene sequence: CDR1 LNHNV, CDR2 YYDKDF (reference sequence). Trimming stripped 3 bases from V and 6 bases from J, with 19 bases between. This CDR3 is 16 amino acids long. DNA of the CDR3: TGTGCCACCAGCAGGACCCGGGCAGGGGCGACTGATACGCAGTATTTT. It encodes CATSRTRAGATDTQYF.

The rearrangement links TRBV5-1 to TRBJ1-2; D call uncertain. The CDR3 loop spans 15 amino acids. V was trimmed by 0 bases and J by 9 bases, leaving 18 bases between them. Germline V lookup: CDR1 SGHRS, CDR2 YFSETQ. The CDR3 coding sequence is TGCGCCAGCAGCTTGGAGGGTAAAAGGGAGGCTCGCTACACCTTC. This codes for CASSLEGKREARYTF.

The chain joins TRBV5-1 to TRBJ1-1; perhaps TRBD1 as D (5 bases). V dropped 5 bases and J dropped 6 bases, with 17 bases sitting between them. The CDR3 spans 14 residues. Germline V gives CDR1 SGHRS, CDR2 YFSETQ. CDR3 region: CASSPDSPSPEAFF. For the CDR3, the DNA is TGCGCCAGCAGTCCAGACAGCCCCAGTCCTGAAGCTTTCTTT.